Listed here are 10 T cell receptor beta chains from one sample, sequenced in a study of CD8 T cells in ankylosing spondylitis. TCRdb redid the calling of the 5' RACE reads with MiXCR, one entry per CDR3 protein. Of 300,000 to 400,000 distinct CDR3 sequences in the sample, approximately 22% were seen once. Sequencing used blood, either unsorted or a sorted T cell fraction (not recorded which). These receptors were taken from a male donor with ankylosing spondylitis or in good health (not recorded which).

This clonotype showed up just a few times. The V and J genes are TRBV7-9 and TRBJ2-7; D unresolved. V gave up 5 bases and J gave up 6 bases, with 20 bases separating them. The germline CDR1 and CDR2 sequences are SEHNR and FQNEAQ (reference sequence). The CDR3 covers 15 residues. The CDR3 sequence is CASSPSTHPPREQYF. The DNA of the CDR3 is TGTGCCAGCAGCCCCTCCACACATCCTCCACGCGAGCAGTACTTC. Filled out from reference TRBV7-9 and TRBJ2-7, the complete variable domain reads DTGVSQNPRHKITKRGQNVTFRCDPISEHNRLYWYRQTLGQGPEFLTYFQNEAQLEKSRLLSDRFSAERPKGSFSTLEIQRTEQGDSAMYLCASSPSTHPPREQYFGPGTRLTVT.

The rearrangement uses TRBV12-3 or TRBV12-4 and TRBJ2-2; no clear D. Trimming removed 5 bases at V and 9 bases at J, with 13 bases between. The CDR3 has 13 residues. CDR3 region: CASSIARFRELFF. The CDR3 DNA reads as TGTGCCAGCAGTATCGCGCGCTTCCGGGAGCTGTTTTTT.

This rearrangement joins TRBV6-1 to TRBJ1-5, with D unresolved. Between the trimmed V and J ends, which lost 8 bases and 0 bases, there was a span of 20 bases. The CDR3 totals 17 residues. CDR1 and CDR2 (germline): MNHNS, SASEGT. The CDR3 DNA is TGTGCCAGCCGCCAAAGCCCGGGAGGTTATAGCAATCAGCCCCAGCATTTT. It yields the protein CASRQSPGGYSNQPQHF.

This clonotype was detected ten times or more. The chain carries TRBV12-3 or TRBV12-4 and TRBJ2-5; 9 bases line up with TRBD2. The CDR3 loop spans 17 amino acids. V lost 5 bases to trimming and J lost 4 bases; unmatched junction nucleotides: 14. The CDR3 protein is CASSRRLAGPAGETQYF. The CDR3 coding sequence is TGTGCCAGCAGTCGTAGGCTAGCGGGGCCCGCTGGAGAGACCCAGTACTTC.

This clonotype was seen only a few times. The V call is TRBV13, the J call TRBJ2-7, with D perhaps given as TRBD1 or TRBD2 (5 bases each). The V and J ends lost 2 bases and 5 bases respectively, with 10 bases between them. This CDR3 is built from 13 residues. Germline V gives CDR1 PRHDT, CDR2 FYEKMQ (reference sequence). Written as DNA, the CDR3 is TGTGCCAGCAGCTTATCAGGGAGTAACGAGCAGTACTTC. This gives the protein CASSLSGSNEQYF.

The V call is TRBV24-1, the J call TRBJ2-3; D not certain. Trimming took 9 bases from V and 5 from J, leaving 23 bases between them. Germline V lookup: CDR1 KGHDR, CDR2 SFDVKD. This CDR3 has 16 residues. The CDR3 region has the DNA TGTGCCACCCTAGGTTGGTGGGGTGAGTCTCGAGATACGCAGTATTTT. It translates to CATLGWWGESRDTQYF.

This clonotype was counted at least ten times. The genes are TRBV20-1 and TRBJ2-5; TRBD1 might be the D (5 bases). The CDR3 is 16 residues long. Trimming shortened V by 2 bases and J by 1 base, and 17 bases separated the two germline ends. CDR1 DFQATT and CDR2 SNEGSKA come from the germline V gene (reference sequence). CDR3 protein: CSARPYLGPTQETQYF. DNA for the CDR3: TGCAGTGCTAGACCCTATCTGGGGCCGACCCAAGAGACCCAGTACTTC.

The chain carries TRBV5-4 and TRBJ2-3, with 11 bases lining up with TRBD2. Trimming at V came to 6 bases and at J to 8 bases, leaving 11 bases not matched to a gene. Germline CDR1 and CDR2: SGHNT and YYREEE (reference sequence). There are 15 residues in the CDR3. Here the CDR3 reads CASKLGIAGGATQYF. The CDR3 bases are TGTGCCAGCAAGCTTGGTATAGCGGGGGGGGCTACGCAGTATTTT.

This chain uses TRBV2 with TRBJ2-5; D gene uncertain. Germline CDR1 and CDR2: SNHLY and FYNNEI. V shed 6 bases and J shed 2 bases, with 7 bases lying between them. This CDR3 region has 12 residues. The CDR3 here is CASRERQETQYF. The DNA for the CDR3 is TGTGCCAGCAGAGAGAGGCAAGAGACCCAGTACTTC.

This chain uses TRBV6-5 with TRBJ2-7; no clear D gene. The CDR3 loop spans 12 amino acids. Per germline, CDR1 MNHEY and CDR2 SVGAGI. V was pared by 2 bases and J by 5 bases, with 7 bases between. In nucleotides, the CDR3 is TGTGCCAGCAGTTACGATGGGGACGAGCAGTACTTC. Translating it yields CASSYDGDEQYF.